Included here is one T cell receptor (beta chain) sequence, with context. What it binds is not known. This CDR3 contains 12 residues. Germline V CDR1 and CDR2: DFQATT, SNEGSKA (reference sequence). V was cut by 1 base and J by 3 bases, with 7 bases left in between. Negative isolation yielded the CD8+ and CD4+ T cells, while FACS enriched the TEMRA cells. This specimen belongs to a study of CD8 T cells in Susac syndrome. When the RNA was reverse transcribed, random hexamers were used with an input of about 0.5 to 1 ug. TCRdb reanalysed the immunoSEQ multiplex PCR reads using MiXCR and keeps one entry per CDR3 protein. The sample lists fewer than 140,000 distinct CDR3 sequences; approximately 94% were seen once. Study-wide results and limits: Clonal expansion of CD8+ cells in Susac peaked in TEMRA cells (and in active patients).

The J gene is TRBJ2-7, the V gene TRBV20-1, with D perhaps TRBD2 (5 bases). The source material was CD8+ T cells from PBMCs. The sequence was obtained from a human donor with Susac syndrome. The CDR3 DNA follows: TGCAGTGCTAGAGCGAGCGGCTACGAGCAGTACTTC. It yields the protein CSARASGYEQYF.